Reported below is one T cell receptor (beta chain). Antigen unknown. Clones were read by immunoSEQ multiplex PCR, and TCRdb kept only the in-frame ones, dropping some. Here the sample spans roughly 120,000 clones, over 65% being singletons. The sample comes from a study of cytomegalovirus exposure and HLA in healthy donors. Trimming cost V 4 bases and J 0 bases, with 13 bases left between them. Germline V gene lookup returns CDR1 SGHRS and CDR2 YFSETQ. The CDR3 is made up of 15 amino acids. Whole-study results and caveats: Three of the chains that were CMV-associated were confirmed in vitro to be specific for CMV antigens. Cytomegalovirus association was assigned to approximately 180 TCR beta chains. First-cohort TCR clusters were later found to tend to co-occur in the approximately 120 validation repertoires.

The clonotype originates from a woman aged 30 to 39 in good health and CMV-seronegative. Specimen: PBMCs. J is TRBJ2-5 and V is TRBV5-1, with D perhaps matching TRBD2 (6 bases). The DNA of the CDR3 is TGCGCCAGCAGCAGCAATCTAGCGAACCAAGAGACCCAGTACTTC. Its protein product is CASSSNLANQETQYF. Full variable domain (outside the CDR3, taken from reference TRBV5-1 and TRBJ2-5): KAGVTQTPRYLIKTRGQQVTLSCSPISGHRSVSWYQQTPGQGLQFLFEYFSETQRNKGNFPGRFSGRQFSNSRSEMNVSTLELGDSALYLCASSSNLANQETQYFGPGTRLLVL.